The 22 T cell receptor beta chains given below trace back to one sample, sequenced in a study of cytomegalovirus exposure and HLA in healthy donors. Researchers ran the PCR with 60 Vbeta and 13 Jbeta primers. Method: immunoSEQ multiplex PCR; TCRdb's copy keeps in-frame clones and lacks some. The profile shows 150,000 to 200,000 clones, roughly four fifths of them singletons. Sequencing input: PBMCs. Every receptor here comes from a man aged 18 to 30 in good health and CMV-seronegative.

The chain combines TRBV9 with TRBJ2-5, with D maybe TRBD2 (5 bases). Germline lookup yields CDR1 SGDLS and CDR2 YYNGEE. CDR3 length: 18 residues. Between the trimmed V and J ends, which lost 3 bases and 3 bases, there was a span of 24 bases. The chain's CDR3 is CASSAKSGSSLLKETQYF. CDR3 in DNA: TGTGCCAGCAGCGCCAAGAGCGGTAGTTCCCTCCTAAAAGAGACCCAGTACTTC. Variable domain in full (rest from reference TRBV9 and TRBJ2-5): DSGVTQTPKHLITATGQRVTLRCSPRSGDLSVYWYQQSLDQGLQFLIQYYNGEERAKGNILERFSAQQFPDLHSELNLSSLELGDSALYFCASSAKSGSSLLKETQYFGPGTRLLVL.

The V call is TRBV7-3, the J call TRBJ2-3; tentative D call: TRBD2 (5 bases). The CDR3 has 14 amino acids. Between the trimmed V and J ends, which lost 1 base and 1 base, there was a span of 6 bases. CDR1 and CDR2 (germline): SGHTA, FQGTGA. The CDR3 DNA sequence: TGTGCCAGCAGCTTAATGGAGGGCACAGATACGCAGTATTTT. Translated: CASSLMEGTDTQYF.

V is TRBV18 and J is TRBJ1-3; tentative D call: TRBD1 (6 bases). V was clipped by 1 base and J by 0 bases, with 10 bases between them. Germline CDR1 and CDR2: KGHSH and LQKENI. The CDR3 extends over 16 amino acids. DNA for the CDR3: TGTGCCAGCTCACCACTTGACAGGTACTCTGGAAACACCATATATTTT. Translated: CASSPLDRYSGNTIYF.

The chain joins TRBV7-9 to TRBJ2-7; 16 bases line up with TRBD2. This CDR3 is 19 amino acids long. V gave up 5 bases and J gave up 0 bases; unmatched junction bases: 10. The germline V gene encodes CDR1 SEHNR and CDR2 FQNEAQ (reference sequence). DNA for the CDR3: TGTGCCAGCAGCCCAGGGACTAGCGGGAGGGCCGGCAACTCCTACGAGCAGTACTTC. Translating gives CASSPGTSGRAGNSYEQYF.

The chain employs TRBV29-1 and TRBJ2-3; 8 bases line up with TRBD1. The length of the CDR3 is 14 residues. Germline CDR1 and CDR2: SQVTM and ANQGSEA. The junction had 9 bases not matched to a gene; V was cut back by 6 bases and J by 4 bases. This CDR3 is CSVRDRLLSDTQYF. The DNA for the CDR3 is TGCAGCGTCAGGGACAGGCTCCTCTCAGATACGCAGTATTTT.

This clone was found a few times. V is TRBV5-6 and J is TRBJ2-7; TRBD1 matches at 10 bases. The CDR3 has 16 amino acids. Germline assignment: CDR1 SGHDT and CDR2 YYEEEE. Trimming took 0 bases from V and 3 from J; bases not matched to a gene: 6. CDR3 protein: CASSLGTGGVSYEQYF. In nucleotides, the CDR3 is TGTGCCAGCAGCTTGGGGACAGGGGGAGTCAGCTACGAGCAGTACTTC.

Only a few counts were recorded for this clone. The sample has other DNA sequences that encode this CDR3 too. The chain's CDR3 is CARRRAGGEQYF. CDR3 DNA sequence: TGTGCCAGGAGGAGGGCAGGGGGCGAGCAGTACTTC. The J gene is TRBJ2-7, the V gene TRBV2; possible D gene TRBD1, 7 bases. The CDR3 contains 12 residues. CDR1 is SNHLY, CDR2 FYNNEI, per germline. Trimming removed 9 bases at V and 6 bases at J, with 15 bases between.

This chain uses TRBV27 with TRBJ1-5, with D perhaps TRBD1 (6 bases). Trimming took off 8 bases at V and 0 bases at J, with 23 bases between the two ends. Germline V lookup: CDR1 MNHEY, CDR2 SMNVEV (reference sequence). The CDR3 contains 18 residues. CDR3 residues: CASRSGTLDQYSNQPQHF. For the CDR3, the DNA is TGTGCCAGCCGGAGCGGGACACTGGACCAATATAGCAATCAGCCCCAGCATTTT.

The rearrangement joins TRBV15 to TRBJ1-3; D unclear. Germline CDR1 reads LNHNV; CDR2 reads YYDKDF (reference sequence). This CDR3 is 17 amino acids long. V dropped 1 base and J dropped 0 bases, with 13 bases sitting between them. The DNA for the CDR3 is TGTGCCACCAGCAGAGCCTCGGAGAGGCTCTCTGGAAACACCATATATTTT. It translates to CATSRASERLSGNTIYF.

The V call is TRBV5-6, the J call TRBJ2-2; 9 bases fit TRBD2. The CDR3 has 15 residues. CDR1 is SGHDT and CDR2 is YYEEEE in the germline V gene. The trim removed 0 bases at V and 7 bases at J, leaving 4 bases unmatched. CDR3 nucleotide sequence: TGTGCCAGCAGCTTGGGACTAGCGGTGGGCGGGGAGCTGTTTTTT. Translated: CASSLGLAVGGELFF.

V and J are TRBV7-6 and TRBJ1-1, with D tentatively TRBD1 (6 bases). CDR1 and CDR2 from the germline V gene are SGHVS and FNYEAQ. Trimming left V 5 bases short and J 0 bases short, with 13 bases between. This CDR3 is built from 15 residues. This CDR3 reads CASSQGGHLNTEAFF. DNA of the CDR3: TGTGCCAGCAGCCAAGGGGGACACTTGAACACTGAAGCTTTCTTT.

This clone showed up just once. V gene TRBV9 combines with J gene TRBJ1-1; D gene unclear. Germline V gene data show CDR1 as SGDLS and CDR2 as YYNGEE. V dropped 0 bases and J dropped 0 bases, with 12 bases sitting between them. This CDR3 has 16 residues. The CDR3, as DNA: TGTGCCAGCAGCGTAGCACCAGGACTTATGAACACTGAAGCTTTCTTT. Residues: CASSVAPGLMNTEAFF.

The chain carries TRBV7-8 and TRBJ2-7; 8 bases line up with TRBD1. Germline assignment: CDR1 SGHVS and CDR2 FQNEAQ. J lost 4 bases, V lost 5 bases, and 13 bases had no gene match. The CDR3 has 16 amino acids. CDR3: CASSRGTGALGYEQYF. The CDR3 DNA is TGTGCCAGCAGCAGGGGGACAGGCGCCTTGGGGTACGAGCAGTACTTC.

This chain joins TRBV27 and TRBJ2-5; 8 nucleotides line up with TRBD2. The DNA end favors TRBJ2-7, so the J call may be wrong. This CDR3 comprises 14 residues. CDR1 and CDR2 (germline): MNHEY, SMNVEV (reference sequence). The CDR3 loop is CASSLAGGVYEQYF. The CDR3 nucleotides read TGTGCCAGCAGTTTGGCGGGAGGAGTTTACGAGCAGTACTTC.

The chain links TRBV13 to TRBJ1-1; D remains unclear. CDR3 length equals 16 residues. Trimming stripped 0 bases from V and 0 bases from J, with 11 bases between. CDR1 PRHDT and CDR2 FYEKMQ come from the germline V gene (reference sequence). The CDR3 bases are TGTGCCAGCAGCTTAGGAGGCAACGCGGTGAACACTGAAGCTTTCTTT. Translation gives CASSLGGNAVNTEAFF.

The chain combines TRBV9 with TRBJ2-1; TRBD2 is a possible D gene (6 bases). The germline gives CDR1 SGDLS, CDR2 YYNGEE. The CDR3 sequence is 12 residues long. Trimming removed 5 bases from V and 6 bases from J, with 9 bases in between. The CDR3 spells CASSPSVNEQFF. The CDR3 DNA reads as TGTGCCAGCAGTCCTAGCGTCAATGAGCAGTTCTTC.

This clone turned up a few times. The V call is TRBV27, the J call TRBJ2-7; possible D gene TRBD1, 5 bases. The CDR3 spans 14 residues. CDR1 is MNHEY and CDR2 is SMNVEV in the germline V gene (reference sequence). V lost 3 bases and J lost 3, with 12 bases in between. The CDR3 nucleotides read TGTGCCAGCAGTTTTTTCCAGGGCCACTACGAGCAGTACTTC. This codes for CASSFFQGHYEQYF.

This rearrangement joins TRBV19 to TRBJ2-2; D gene uncertain. The CDR3 sequence is 12 residues long. The germline gives CDR1 LNHDA, CDR2 SQIVND (reference sequence). Trimming removed 5 bases from V and 6 bases from J, with 7 bases in between. The CDR3 region has the DNA TGTGCCAGTAGTTATTCTGCCGGGGAGCTGTTTTTT. Amino acids: CASSYSAGELFF.

V gene TRBV7-6 combines with J gene TRBJ2-3, with TRBD2 matching over 7 bases. Germline CDR1 reads SGHVS; CDR2 reads FNYEAQ. This CDR3 comprises 12 residues. V shed 8 bases and J 3 bases; nucleotides not matched to a gene: 2. CDR3 coding DNA: TGTGCCAGCCGGGGGGATACAGATACGCAGTATTTT. Protein sequence: CASRGDTDTQYF.

V is TRBV5-6 and J is TRBJ1-1, with TRBD1 identical over 7 bases. After removal of 2 bases from V and 0 bases from J, the junction contained 7 bases not matched to a gene. Germline V gene data show CDR1 as SGHDT and CDR2 as YYEEEE. CDR3 length: 16 residues. The CDR3 protein is CASSLGTASLNTEAFF. CDR3 DNA sequence: TGTGCCAGCAGCTTAGGGACAGCCTCGTTGAACACTGAAGCTTTCTTT.

The chain is built from TRBV19 and TRBJ2-5, with TRBD1 as a possible D gene (6 bases). Germline CDR1 reads LNHDA; CDR2 reads SQIVND (reference sequence). The CDR3 is made up of 15 amino acids. V shed 3 bases and J shed 5 bases, with 16 bases lying between them. The CDR3 DNA reads TGTGCCAGTAGTATGTGGACAGCTAAGGGGGAGACCCAGTACTTC. Translated: CASSMWTAKGETQYF.

The chain carries TRBV27 and TRBJ1-5; 11 bases line up with TRBD1. The CDR3 consists of 20 residues. In germline, CDR1 is MNHEY, CDR2 SMNVEV (reference sequence). V trimming: 5 bases; J trimming: 0 bases; junction bases outside the gene matches: 15. The DNA for the CDR3 is TGTGCCAGCAGTCCTATTATCGGCGGGACAGGGGGATTTAGCAATCAGCCCCAGCATTTT. Protein: CASSPIIGGTGGFSNQPQHF.